This passage covers 8 T cell receptor beta chains from one sample sequenced in a study of T cell responses to AZD1222 COVID-19 vaccine. Generated by immunoSEQ multiplex PCR, the TCRdb table keeps only in-frame clones and is missing some. This sample has approximately 80,000 clones; approximately 90% occur once, and the top ten carry about 29%. Source: peripheral blood, taken 28 days after the second AZD1222 dose. These receptors were taken from an adult who received the AZD1222 COVID-19 vaccine.

The V gene is TRBV19, the J gene TRBJ2-7, with D perhaps matching TRBD2 (5 bases). The V end lost 8 bases, the J end lost 3 bases, and 20 bases lay between the germline ends. CDR1 and CDR2 (germline): LNHDA, SQIVND (reference sequence). The CDR3 totals 15 residues. CDR3 amino acids: CASSLAIAQFYEQYF. The CDR3 DNA reads TGTGCCAGTTCTCTCGCTATAGCGCAATTCTACGAGCAGTACTTC.

This chain connects TRBV18 to TRBJ2-2; D is ambiguous. This CDR3 spans 13 amino acids. In germline, CDR1 is KGHSH, CDR2 LQKENI. Trimming took off 5 bases at V and 7 bases at J, with 11 bases between the two ends. DNA for the CDR3: TGTGCCAGCTCAAATGAGGAATTCGGGGAGCTGTTTTTT. It encodes CASSNEEFGELFF.

The rearrangement joins TRBV2 to TRBJ2-1, with 9 bases identical to TRBD1. J gave up 9 bases and V 3 bases, and 9 bases lay outside the gene matches. This CDR3 is built from 15 residues. Germline V gene sequence: CDR1 SNHLY, CDR2 FYNNEI. The CDR3 bases are TGTGCCAGCAGTGAGGGGACAGGGTCGTTGGTTGAGCAGTTCTTC. Protein sequence: CASSEGTGSLVEQFF.

The CDR3 DNA sequence: TGTGCCAGCAGCCAAGAAATCCTAGCGGGAGGCAATGAGCAGTTCTTC. Translated: CASSQEILAGGNEQFF. The gene calls are TRBV4-2 and TRBJ2-1; 11 bases agree with TRBD2. The CDR3 covers 16 residues. Trimming at V came to 0 bases and at J to 6 bases, leaving 4 bases not matched to a gene. Germline values: CDR1 LGHNA, CDR2 YNFKEQ.

This clone was seen a few times. This rearrangement joins TRBV6-4 to TRBJ2-7; 13 bases are shared with TRBD2. V was clipped by 6 bases and J by 0 bases; unmatched bases: 11. CDR3 size: 18 residues. The germline CDR1 and CDR2 sequences are MRHNA and SNTAGT. CDR3 in amino acids: CASRSGTSGAPGSYEQYF. The DNA of the CDR3 is TGTGCCAGCAGATCTGGGACTAGCGGGGCCCCTGGCTCCTACGAGCAGTACTTC.

V gene TRBV7-9 combines with J gene TRBJ1-6; 7 nucleotides agree with TRBD1. CDR1 SEHNR and CDR2 FQNEAQ come from the germline V gene (reference sequence). The length of the CDR3 is 15 residues. V trimming: 6 bases; J trimming: 7 bases; junction bases outside the gene matches: 9. This chain's CDR3 is CASSSWDRKNSPLHF. CDR3 in DNA: TGTGCCAGCAGTTCATGGGACAGAAAAAATTCACCCCTCCACTTT. The complete variable domain, with remaining parts taken from reference TRBV7-9 and TRBJ1-6, reads DTGVSQNPRHKITKRGQNVTFRCDPISEHNRLYWYRQTLGQGPEFLTYFQNEAQLEKSRLLSDRFSAERPKGSFSTLEIQRTEQGDSAMYLCASSSWDRKNSPLHFGNGTRLTVT.

The chain combines TRBV19 with TRBJ2-5; 12 bases are a match to TRBD2. CDR3 length: 17 amino acids. Losses at the gene ends were 4 bases for V and 5 bases for J; bases not matched to a gene: 11. Germline V CDR1 and CDR2: LNHDA, SQIVND (reference sequence). The CDR3 sequence: CASSTRLTSGSGETQYF. For the CDR3, the DNA is TGTGCCAGTAGTACCCGACTGACTAGCGGGAGTGGGGAGACCCAGTACTTC.

The rearrangement links TRBV12-5 to TRBJ1-1, with 8 bases matching TRBD1. The CDR3 spans 15 residues. V trimming: 6 bases; J trimming: 3 bases; junction bases outside the gene matches: 9. Germline values: CDR1 LGHNT, CDR2 FRNRAP. The CDR3 loop reads CASGPRTGRDTEAFF. In DNA, the CDR3 is TGTGCTAGTGGCCCCCGGACAGGGCGAGACACTGAAGCTTTCTTT.